The 17 T cell receptor beta chains given below trace back to one sample, sequenced in a study of T cells in narcolepsy. Libraries were prepared by immunoSEQ multiplex PCR; TCRdb keeps only in-frame clonotypes and omits some of them. The table has 25,000 to 35,000 clones, 80% to 90% seen once. Material for sequencing was CD45RA- memory CD4+ T cells from PBMCs. All receptors derive from a human donor with narcolepsy.

V usage is TRBV7-2 and J usage is TRBJ2-1; D is perhaps TRBD2 (6 bases). Germline loops: CDR1 SGHTA, CDR2 FQGNSA. V dropped 1 base and J dropped 7 bases, with 11 bases sitting between them. CDR3 length: 14 residues. CDR3 region: CASSLEGGKNEQFF. The CDR3, as DNA: TGTGCCAGCAGCTTAGAGGGAGGAAAGAATGAGCAGTTCTTC.

The chain links TRBV5-1 to TRBJ2-1; D unclear. The CDR3 is 15 amino acids. V was shortened by 8 bases and J by 0 bases, with 15 bases between the two germline ends. The germline gives CDR1 SGHRS, CDR2 YFSETQ. The CDR3 sequence is CASRPSFTSYNEQFF. The DNA of the CDR3 is TGCGCCAGTAGGCCAAGCTTTACCTCCTACAATGAGCAGTTCTTC.

The chain carries TRBV6-5 and TRBJ2-3; the match to TRBD2 covers 10 bases. Per germline, CDR1 MNHEY and CDR2 SVGAGI. The junction had 15 bases not matched to a gene; V was cut back by 10 bases and J by 8 bases. This CDR3 has 15 residues. CDR3 protein: CATLVLAGNRGTQYF. The CDR3 coding sequence is TGTGCCACCTTGGTACTAGCGGGGAATAGGGGTACGCAGTATTTT.

The chain combines TRBV6-5 with TRBJ1-4, with 7 bases that match TRBD1. V trimming: 5 bases; J trimming: 8 bases; junction bases outside the gene matches: 5. Germline CDR1 and CDR2: MNHEY and SVGAGI. This CDR3 has 13 residues. The DNA of the CDR3 is TGTGCCAGCAGTGACAGGGTCGCCGAAAAACTGTTTTTT. Protein product: CASSDRVAEKLFF.

This clone was counted only a few times. This sequence joins TRBV23-1 and TRBJ1-3, with D perhaps matching TRBD1 (5 bases). TRBV23-1 falls under the ORF class, with uncertain function. This CDR3 region has 15 residues. Deletions cut 4 bases from V and 3 bases from J, with 13 bases between. The CDR3 nucleotides are TGCGCCAGCAGTCTAAAGGGACCTAATGGAAACACCATATATTTT. Translated, it gives CASSLKGPNGNTIYF.

J is TRBJ2-1 and V is TRBV11-3; 13 nucleotides line up with TRBD2. After removal of 5 bases from V and 9 bases from J, the junction contained 10 bases not matched to a gene. The CDR3 spans 16 residues. CDR1 SGHNT and CDR2 YENEEA come from the germline V gene. The CDR3: CASSPRTSGSSVEQFF. The DNA of the CDR3 is TGTGCCAGCAGCCCAAGGACTAGCGGGAGTTCGGTTGAGCAGTTCTTC.

V gene TRBV2 combines with J gene TRBJ2-2; 8 nucleotides match TRBD2. Trimming removed 0 bases from V and 6 bases from J; junction bases left unmatched: 3. This CDR3 contains 15 residues. Germline V gene sequence: CDR1 SNHLY, CDR2 FYNNEI. CDR3 protein: CASSEAPAGAGELFF. The CDR3 bases are TGTGCCAGCAGTGAAGCACCAGCGGGAGCCGGGGAGCTGTTTTTT.

V usage is TRBV6-5 and J usage is TRBJ1-4, with unresolved D. Between the trimmed V and J ends, which lost 0 bases and 10 bases, there was a span of 6 bases. There are 12 residues in the CDR3. Germline V CDR1 and CDR2: MNHEY, SVGAGI. The CDR3 protein is CASSYSHGKLFF. CDR3 coding DNA: TGTGCCAGCAGTTACTCGCACGGAAAACTGTTTTTT.

For this clone: The germline gene is not matched at one end of the junction; a read error may be the cause. The chain recombines TRBV18 with TRBJ1-1; D gene ambiguous. The CDR3 loop spans 12 amino acids. CDR1 is KGHSH and CDR2 is LQKENI in the germline V gene. CDR3 bases: TGTGCCAGCTCACCGAGGAACGCTGAAGCTTTCTTT. It is translated as CASSPRNAEAFF.

This chain links TRBV10-3 with TRBJ1-1, with D tentatively TRBD1 (6 bases). This CDR3 is built from 13 residues. Per germline, CDR1 ENHRY and CDR2 SYGVKD. The V end was cut by 6 bases, the J end by 3 bases, with 11 bases between. This CDR3 reads CAISRGRDTEAFF. DNA of the CDR3: TGTGCCATCAGCAGGGGCAGAGACACTGAAGCTTTCTTT.

The genes are TRBV11-3 and TRBJ2-7; 7 bases line up with TRBD1. With V trimmed by 4 bases and J by 5 bases, 2 bases remained unmatched. The V gene's germline CDR1 is SGHNT and CDR2 YENEEA. The CDR3 runs 12 residues. The CDR3 reads CASSSGGHEQYF. The DNA of the CDR3 is TGTGCCAGCAGCTCAGGGGGACACGAGCAGTACTTC.

As to this clone: This sample includes further DNA sequences coding for the same CDR3. The V call is TRBV19, the J call TRBJ2-3; 11 nucleotides match TRBD2. The CDR3 sequence is 15 residues long. Germline-derived CDR1 and CDR2 are LNHDA and SQIVND (reference sequence). Trimming removed 7 bases from V and 7 bases from J; junction bases left unmatched: 10. The CDR3 nucleotides read TGTGCCAGTAAGATCATAGCGGGGGGGCGGAATACGCAGTATTTT. Amino acid sequence: CASKIIAGGRNTQYF. Complete variable domain (other parts from reference TRBV19 and TRBJ2-3): DGGITQSPKYLFRKEGQNVTLSCEQNLNHDAMYWYRQDPGQGLRLIYYSQIVNDFQKGDIAEGYSVSREKKESFPLTVTSAQKNPTAFYLCASKIIAGGRNTQYFGPGTRLTVL.

The chain links TRBV11-2 to TRBJ1-1; D not resolved. The CDR3 runs 15 residues. V was cut by 0 bases and J by 1 base, with 9 bases left in between. Germline CDR1 SGHAT, CDR2 FQNNGV. For the CDR3, the DNA is TGTGCCAGCAGCTTAGAAGCAGTGCCGAACACTGAAGCTTTCTTT. It yields the protein CASSLEAVPNTEAFF.

CDR3 in DNA: TGTGCCAGCAGCCGGGACAGGGCCGGGAACACCGGGGAGCTGTTTTTT. Amino acid sequence: CASSRDRAGNTGELFF. This chain uses TRBV5-4 with TRBJ2-2; 9 bases are a match to TRBD1. There are 16 residues in the CDR3. V lost 4 bases, J lost 1 base, and 5 bases stayed unmatched. Germline-derived CDR1 and CDR2 are SGHNT and YYREEE (reference sequence).

This clone was seen just once. The chain uses TRBV6-1 and TRBJ2-3; D might be TRBD2 (5 bases). The CDR3 is made up of 14 amino acids. CDR1 and CDR2 (germline): MNHNS, SASEGT. The V and J ends lost 8 bases and 2 bases respectively, with 14 bases between them. As DNA, the CDR3 is TGTGCCAGCTGCCTCGGGATTCACACAGATACGCAGTATTTT. Its protein is CASCLGIHTDTQYF.

The V gene is TRBV7-9, the J gene TRBJ2-2; D gene uncertain. The CDR3 sequence is 15 residues long. Trimming cost V 5 bases and J 1 base, with 11 bases left between them. Germline V gene data show CDR1 as SEHNR and CDR2 as FQNEAQ (reference sequence). DNA for the CDR3: TGTGCCAGCAGCACCCCAGGAGTGAACACCGGGGAGCTGTTTTTT. It yields the protein CASSTPGVNTGELFF.

This chain connects TRBV7-2 to TRBJ1-2; weak D call: TRBD1 (6 bases). Germline V lookup: CDR1 SGHTA, CDR2 FQGNSA. V was pared by 6 bases and J by 0 bases, with 11 bases between. CDR3 length equals 14 residues. CDR3 sequence reads: CASRPGHTNYGYTF. The CDR3 DNA reads as TGTGCCAGCAGACCGGGACATACTAACTATGGCTACACCTTC.